This TCR beta chain was found in a study of early T cells in non-severe SARS-CoV-2 infection. Each single cDNA molecule received a unique molecular identifier. TCRdb re-called the 5' RACE reads with MiXCR, one entry per CDR3 protein. Of under 90,000 distinct CDR3 sequences in the sample, 13% were seen once. V was pared by 4 bases and J by 7 bases, with 4 bases between. The V gene's germline CDR1 is SNHLY and CDR2 FYNNEI. This CDR3 has 11 residues. The rearrangement links TRBV2 to TRBJ1-4, with D hard to call. Sequencing was performed on whole blood. This TCR was sampled from an adult who was a healthcare worker with PCR-confirmed SARS-CoV-2 infection or an uninfected control (not recorded which). The CDR3 spells CASSVGEKLFF. In DNA form, the CDR3 reads TGTGCCAGCAGTGTAGGTGAAAAACTGTTTTTT.